Listed below are T cell receptor beta chains from one sample, sequenced in a study of shared clonotypes between healthy human individuals. Assay: immunoSEQ multiplex PCR; the TCRdb copy retains only in-frame clones and omits some. The sample records roughly 2.5 million clones, more than 80% being singletons. The sequencing sample was made of naive CD4+ T cells sorted from blood. The receptor set was obtained from a young man in good health. Each CDR3 is given with its conserved first and last residue. A D gene is named only where the DNA matches it firmly.

v_call,j_call,d_call,cdr3_aa,cdr3_nt
TRBV12-5,TRBJ2-5,-,CASGLGLEETQYF,TGTGCTAGTGGCCTAGGGTTAGAAGAGACCCAGTACTTC
TRBV6-5,TRBJ2-1,-,CASRQETYNEQFF,TGTGCCAGCAGGCAGGAAACCTACAATGAGCAGTTCTTC
TRBV2,TRBJ2-3,-,CASLPDRRTAAPDTQYF,TGTGCCAGCCTTCCTGACCGGAGGACTGCGGCCCCAGATACGCAGTATTTT
TRBV10-3,TRBJ2-6,-,CAISESKIGAGGANVLTF,TGTGCCATCAGTGAGTCCAAGATAGGCGCAGGTGGGGCCAACGTCCTGACTTTC
TRBV2,TRBJ2-3,-,CASSDGGTDTQYF,TGTGCCAGCAGTGATGGGGGGACAGATACGCAGTATTTT
TRBV28,TRBJ1-1,-,CASTPSGAAYTEAFF,TGTGCCAGCACCCCGAGTGGGGCAGCGTACACTGAAGCTTTCTTT
TRBV4-3,TRBJ2-7,TRBD2,CASASLAGVFYEQYF,TGCGCCAGCGCGTCGCTAGCGGGAGTATTTTACGAGCAGTACTTC
TRBV6-1,TRBJ1-1,-,CASSQLANTEAFF,TGTGCCAGCAGCCAATTGGCCAACACTGAAGCTTTCTTT
TRBV7-2,TRBJ2-1,-,CASSLGGAKYNEQFF,TGTGCCAGCAGCTTAGGCGGGGCGAAATACAATGAGCAGTTCTTC
TRBV7-8,TRBJ2-7,TRBD2,CASSLFQRGTTEQYF,TGTGCCAGCAGCTTATTCCAGCGGGGCACTACCGAGCAGTACTTC
TRBV6-5,TRBJ2-3,TRBD2,CASSYGGSPTDTQYF,TGTGCCAGCAGTTACGGCGGGAGCCCGACAGATACGCAGTATTTT
TRBV19,TRBJ2-6,TRBD2,CASSMMAGGSGANVLTF,TGTGCCAGTAGTATGATGGCGGGGGGCTCTGGGGCCAACGTCCTGACTTTC
TRBV7-9,TRBJ2-1,-,CASSLGSSQFTDEQFF,TGTGCCAGCAGCTTGGGGTCAAGTCAGTTTACCGATGAGCAGTTCTTC
TRBV6-6,TRBJ2-2,-,CASSYSVAGELFF,TGTGCCAGCAGTTACTCTGTGGCCGGGGAGCTGTTTTTT